A single sample gave rise to the 10 T cell receptor beta chains below, sequenced in a study of T cells in Graves' hyperthyroidism and ophthalmopathy. The TCR beta CDR3 regions underwent amplification using RNA transcripts as the source. RT-PCR in the first round (using the HTBI primer set) targeted the TCR CDR3. TCRdb passed the multiplex PCR reads through MiXCR, listing each CDR3 protein once. Among hundreds of thousands of distinct CDR3 sequences, about 38% were seen once, and the ten largest hold 8% to 9%. Sample: blood. These receptors all stem from a young man with Graves' hyperthyroidism.

The chain has TRBV7-3 and TRBJ2-1; no clear D. The CDR3 covers 13 residues. V dropped 0 bases and J dropped 9 bases, with 9 bases sitting between them. CDR1 SGHTA and CDR2 FQGTGA come from the germline V gene. The CDR3 coding sequence is TGTGCCAGCAGCTTAACTCTGGGTCGTGAGCAGTTCTTC. Protein: CASSLTLGREQFF.

This clonotype was detected many times. The chain employs TRBV5-1 and TRBJ1-1; TRBD1 is a possible D gene (5 bases). The CDR3 runs to 14 residues. Germline CDR1 SGHRS, CDR2 YFSETQ. Between the trimmed V and J ends, which lost 0 bases and 3 bases, there was a span of 9 bases. The CDR3 sequence is CASSLAGQYTEAFF. Written as DNA, the CDR3 is TGCGCCAGCAGCTTGGCAGGGCAGTACACTGAAGCTTTCTTT.

This clonotype was observed at least ten times. The chain joins TRBV10-3 to TRBJ2-7, with 12 bases fitting TRBD2. CDR1 and CDR2 (germline): ENHRY, SYGVKD. The CDR3 consists of 15 residues. V lost 6 bases and J lost 6; bases outside the gene matches: 9. In nucleotides, the CDR3 is TGTGCCATCAGGGATGGACTAGCGGGAAGAATCGAGCAGTACTTC. It translates to CAIRDGLAGRIEQYF.

The genes are TRBV20-1 and TRBJ1-1; D call uncertain. CDR1 is DFQATT, CDR2 SNEGSKA, per germline (reference sequence). This CDR3 contains 14 residues. V lost 1 base and J lost 4, with 13 bases in between. The CDR3 DNA sequence: TGCAGTGCTAGAGCGATCGGGAGAGCCACTGAAGCTTTCTTT. Translated: CSARAIGRATEAFF.

The J gene is TRBJ2-5, the V gene TRBV5-1, with 13 nucleotides matching TRBD2. The CDR3 is 15 amino acids. V was clipped by 4 bases and J by 5 bases; unmatched bases: 5. Germline V gene lookup returns CDR1 SGHRS and CDR2 YFSETQ. The CDR3: CASSTGLAGDETQYF. CDR3 nucleotide sequence: TGCGCCAGCAGCACAGGACTAGCGGGAGATGAGACCCAGTACTTC. The full variable domain, completed using reference TRBV5-1 and TRBJ2-5, is KAGVTQTPRYLIKTRGQQVTLSCSPISGHRSVSWYQQTPGQGLQFLFEYFSETQRNKGNFPGRFSGRQFSNSRSEMNVSTLELGDSALYLCASSTGLAGDETQYFGPGTRLLVL.

The chain recombines TRBV7-9 with TRBJ2-2, with D tentatively TRBD2 (5 bases). Germline lookup yields CDR1 SEHNR and CDR2 FQNEAQ (reference sequence). Trimming shortened V by 5 bases and J by 1 base, and 11 bases separated the two germline ends. The CDR3 runs 15 residues. CDR3 bases: TGTGCCAGCAGCCCCGGGATGGGGAACACCGGGGAGCTGTTTTTT. Translated, it gives CASSPGMGNTGELFF.

The chain has TRBV10-3 and TRBJ2-7; TRBD1 matches at 9 bases. CDR3 length: 14 amino acids. Germline values: CDR1 ENHRY, CDR2 SYGVKD. V lost 10 bases and J lost 1; bases outside the gene matches: 8. This CDR3 is CATGTGLGSYEQYF. The CDR3 DNA reads TGTGCCACCGGGACAGGGTTGGGTTCCTACGAGCAGTACTTC.

Only one count was recorded for this clonotype. Written as DNA, the CDR3 is TGCGCCAGCAGCACCCAGACAGGGGTCAACTATGGCTACACCTTC. It yields the protein CASSTQTGVNYGYTF. The chain links TRBV5-1 to TRBJ1-2; 8 nucleotides align to TRBD1. This CDR3 has 15 amino acids. Germline trimming cut 4 bases from V and 2 bases from J; bases unmatched to any gene: 7. Per the germline V gene, CDR1 is SGHRS and CDR2 is YFSETQ.

Ten or more counts support this clonotype. The chain uses TRBV2 and TRBJ1-6, with 8 bases that match TRBD1. The germline gives CDR1 SNHLY, CDR2 FYNNEI. V was clipped by 4 bases and J by 7 bases; unmatched bases: 3. The CDR3 has 14 amino acids. In DNA form, the CDR3 reads TGTGCCAGCAGTGCACAGGGGGTAAATTCACCCCTCCACTTT. Translating it yields CASSAQGVNSPLHF.

This clonotype was detected a few times. The V gene is TRBV20-1, the J gene TRBJ1-1; no firm D call. The CDR3 is 15 residues long. Deletions cut 4 bases from V and 3 bases from J, with 18 bases between. Germline CDR1 DFQATT, CDR2 SNEGSKA (reference sequence). The CDR3 region is CSAKIGVTFDTEAFF. In DNA, the CDR3 is TGCAGTGCTAAGATCGGCGTCACGTTTGACACTGAAGCTTTCTTT.